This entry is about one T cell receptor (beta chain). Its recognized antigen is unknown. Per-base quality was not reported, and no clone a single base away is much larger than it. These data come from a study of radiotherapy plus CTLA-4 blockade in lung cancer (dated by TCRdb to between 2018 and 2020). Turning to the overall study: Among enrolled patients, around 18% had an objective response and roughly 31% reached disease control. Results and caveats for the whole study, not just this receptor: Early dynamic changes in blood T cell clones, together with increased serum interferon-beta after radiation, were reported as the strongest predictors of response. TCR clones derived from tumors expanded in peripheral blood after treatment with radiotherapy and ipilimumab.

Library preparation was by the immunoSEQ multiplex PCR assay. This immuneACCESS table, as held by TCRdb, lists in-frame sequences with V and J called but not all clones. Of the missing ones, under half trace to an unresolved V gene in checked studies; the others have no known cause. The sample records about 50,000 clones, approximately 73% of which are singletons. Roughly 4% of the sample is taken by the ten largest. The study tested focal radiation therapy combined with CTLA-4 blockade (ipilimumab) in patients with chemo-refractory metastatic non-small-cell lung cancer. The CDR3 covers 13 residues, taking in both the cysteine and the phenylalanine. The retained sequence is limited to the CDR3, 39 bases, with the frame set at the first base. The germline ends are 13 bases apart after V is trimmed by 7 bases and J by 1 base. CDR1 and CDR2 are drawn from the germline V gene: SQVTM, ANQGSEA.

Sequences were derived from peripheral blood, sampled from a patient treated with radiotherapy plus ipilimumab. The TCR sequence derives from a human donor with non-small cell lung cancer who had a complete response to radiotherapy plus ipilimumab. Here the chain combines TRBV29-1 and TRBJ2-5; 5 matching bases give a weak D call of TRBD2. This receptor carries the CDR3 CSARGLRQETQYF. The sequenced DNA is TGCAGCGCCCGCGGGTTGCGCCAAGAGACCCAGTACTTC. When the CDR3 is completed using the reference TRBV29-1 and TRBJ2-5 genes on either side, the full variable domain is SAVISQKPSRDICQRGTSLTIQCQVDSQVTMMFWYRQQPGQSLTLIATANQGSEATYESGFVIDKFPISRPNLTFSTLTVSNMSPEDSSIYLCSARGLRQETQYFGPGTRLLVL.